A selection of T cell receptor beta chains follows, all from one sample in a study of identical twins. TCRdb reprocessed the 5' RACE reads via MiXCR and lists one record per CDR3 protein. The profile shows hundreds of thousands of distinct CDR3 sequences, about 12% of them singletons. The same sample was also studied in work on yellow fever vaccine responses in identical twins.

The sample taken for sequencing was PBMCs. These receptors were obtained from a woman between 18 and 29 years old in good health. CDR3s include the opening cysteine and the closing phenylalanine or tryptophan. D genes are given only for firm matches. Clone size, where shown, is once, few, many, or a class for clones that have expanded.

J gene: TRBJ2-1
clone size: -
D gene: TRBD2
CDR3 length: 16
V gene: TRBV4-1
CDR3 DNA: TGCGCCAGCAGCCAGGACGGGACTAGCGGGGTTTATGAGCAGTTCTTC
CDR3 protein: CASSQDGTSGVYEQFF

J gene: TRBJ2-3
clone size: -
D gene: TRBD2
CDR3 length: 15
V gene: TRBV7-3
CDR3 DNA: TGTGCCAGCAGCTTGCTAGCGGGCCCGCAAGATACGCAGTATTTT
CDR3 protein: CASSLLAGPQDTQYF

J gene: TRBJ2-1
clone size: -
D gene: TRBD2
CDR3 length: 15
V gene: TRBV12-3/TRBV12-4
CDR3 DNA: TGTGCCAGCAGTTTAGATCTAGCGGGAGTCAATGAGCAGTTCTTC
CDR3 protein: CASSLDLAGVNEQFF

J gene: TRBJ2-5
clone size: -
D gene: -
CDR3 length: 15
V gene: TRBV13
CDR3 DNA: TGTGCCAGCAGCTCAACCCGGGGTGGTTTGGAGACCCAGTACTTC
CDR3 protein: CASSSTRGGLETQYF

J gene: TRBJ2-2
clone size: few
D gene: TRBD2
CDR3 length: 20
V gene: TRBV14
CDR3 DNA: TGTGCCAGCAGCCCAGTTGAAGGACTAGCGGGAGTATGGGGCACCGGGGAGCTGTTTTTT
CDR3 protein: CASSPVEGLAGVWGTGELFF

J gene: TRBJ1-1
clone size: -
D gene: TRBD1
CDR3 length: 13
V gene: TRBV10-2
CDR3 DNA: TGCGCCAGCACAATGGGACAGGAGGCTGAAGCTTTCTTT
CDR3 protein: CASTMGQEAEAFF

J gene: TRBJ1-6
clone size: -
D gene: TRBD1
CDR3 length: 14
V gene: TRBV6-1
CDR3 DNA: TGTGCCAGCAGCGGGACAGGGGGCTGGTCACCCCTCCACTTT
CDR3 protein: CASSGTGGWSPLHF

J gene: TRBJ2-5
clone size: few
D gene: -
CDR3 length: 12
V gene: TRBV7-9
CDR3 DNA: TGTGCCAGCAGCCCTATGAAGGAGACCCAGTACTTC
CDR3 protein: CASSPMKETQYF

J gene: TRBJ2-7
clone size: many
D gene: -
CDR3 length: 15
V gene: TRBV7-8
CDR3 DNA: TGTGCCAGCAGCTACCGATCCGGGACCACCTACGAGCAGTACTTC
CDR3 protein: CASSYRSGTTYEQYF

J gene: TRBJ2-1
clone size: many
D gene: TRBD2
CDR3 length: 13
V gene: TRBV20-1
CDR3 DNA: TGCAGTGCCCCTAGCGGGGGTCTAAATGAGCAGTTCTTC
CDR3 protein: CSAPSGGLNEQFF

J gene: TRBJ2-1
clone size: few
D gene: TRBD2
CDR3 length: 15
V gene: TRBV12-3/TRBV12-4
CDR3 DNA: TGTGCCAGCACCTCCCTCCCCAGCGGGGGTAATGAGCAGTTCTTC
CDR3 protein: CASTSLPSGGNEQFF

J gene: TRBJ2-5
clone size: few
D gene: -
CDR3 length: 10
V gene: TRBV20-1
CDR3 DNA: TGCAGTCCCTACAAAGAGACCCAGTACTTC
CDR3 protein: CSPYKETQYF

J gene: TRBJ2-1
clone size: few
D gene: TRBD2
CDR3 length: 17
V gene: TRBV20-1
CDR3 DNA: TGCTGTGCTAGAGACGACCTAGCGGGGCCATCCTACAATGAGCAGTTCTTC
CDR3 protein: CCARDDLAGPSYNEQFF

J gene: TRBJ2-5
clone size: -
D gene: TRBD1
CDR3 length: 14
V gene: TRBV20-1
CDR3 DNA: TGCAGTGCTATCCGGGACAGGGGGCTTGAGACCCAGTACTTC
CDR3 protein: CSAIRDRGLETQYF

J gene: TRBJ1-1
clone size: -
D gene: -
CDR3 length: 15
V gene: TRBV4-1
CDR3 DNA: TGCGCCAGCAGCCAAGTACCAATTCCTAACACTGAAGCTTTCTTT
CDR3 protein: CASSQVPIPNTEAFF

J gene: TRBJ1-4
clone size: few
D gene: -
CDR3 length: 14
V gene: TRBV4-1
CDR3 DNA: TGCGCCAGCAGCCAAGTAACAGTTAATGAAAAACTGTTTTTT
CDR3 protein: CASSQVTVNEKLFF

J gene: TRBJ2-1
clone size: few
D gene: -
CDR3 length: 16
V gene: TRBV18
CDR3 DNA: TGTGCCAGCTCACCAATCGCGGGAATCTCTTACAATGAGCAGTTCTTC
CDR3 protein: CASSPIAGISYNEQFF

J gene: TRBJ2-5
clone size: -
D gene: TRBD2
CDR3 length: 15
V gene: TRBV28
CDR3 DNA: TGTGCCAGCAGTTTAGTGACTAGCGGAAAAGAGACCCAGTACTTC
CDR3 protein: CASSLVTSGKETQYF

J gene: TRBJ2-6
clone size: -
D gene: -
CDR3 length: 14
V gene: TRBV15
CDR3 DNA: TGTGCCACCAGCAGGTTTAGTGGGGCCAACGTCCTGACTTTC
CDR3 protein: CATSRFSGANVLTF

J gene: TRBJ1-2
clone size: many
D gene: TRBD1
CDR3 length: 11
V gene: TRBV29-1
CDR3 DNA: TGCAGCGTCCGGGACAGGGGGGCCTACACCTTC
CDR3 protein: CSVRDRGAYTF